This passage covers 9 T cell receptor beta chains from one sample sequenced in a study of OX40 agonist ivuxolimab in advanced cancers. The table came from immunoSEQ multiplex PCR; TCRdb's copy has only in-frame clones and leaves some out. The table lists some 74,000 clones, approximately 94% of them singletons, with 9.6% in the top ten. Sequenced here: CD4+ or CD8+ T cells sorted from blood, sampled in a trial of the OX40 agonist ivuxolimab. The receptor set was obtained from an adult with an advanced solid tumor such as melanoma, head and neck, liver or kidney cancer.

In this sample, this clone turned up once. The J gene is TRBJ1-1, the V gene TRBV19, with TRBD1 matching 7 bases. The CDR3 spans 13 residues. V trimming: 6 bases; J trimming: 3 bases; junction bases outside the gene matches: 4. Germline values: CDR1 LNHDA, CDR2 SQIVND (reference sequence). The CDR3 sequence: CASSEGTDTEAFF. In DNA, the CDR3 is TGTGCCAGTAGCGAGGGGACAGACACTGAAGCTTTCTTT.

CDR3 bases: TGCGCCAGCAGTGACGCGGGGGACCAAGAGACCCAGTACTTC. Translation gives CASSDAGDQETQYF. This sequence joins TRBV10-1 and TRBJ2-5; TRBD2 aligns across 7 bases. V was pared by 3 bases and J by 0 bases, with 1 base of the junction left unmatched. The CDR3 is 14 amino acids. CDR1 and CDR2 from the germline V gene are WNHNN and SYGVQD (reference sequence).

The chain links TRBV7-9 to TRBJ1-1, with a weak D call TRBD1 (6 bases). V was shortened by 5 bases and J by 1 base, with 11 bases between the two germline ends. CDR1 and CDR2 from the germline V gene are SEHNR and FQNEAQ (reference sequence). There are 14 residues in the CDR3. As DNA, the CDR3 is TGTGCCAGCAGCGCCTCGGACAGGAACACTGAAGCTTTCTTT. It is translated as CASSASDRNTEAFF. Based on the CDR3 plus reference TRBV7-9 and TRBJ1-1, the full variable domain is DTGVSQNPRHKITKRGQNVTFRCDPISEHNRLYWYRQTLGQGPEFLTYFQNEAQLEKSRLLSDRFSAERPKGSFSTLEIQRTEQGDSAMYLCASSASDRNTEAFFGQGTRLTVV.

J is TRBJ1-1 and V is TRBV7-9; D is ambiguous. Trimming took 5 bases from V and 1 from J, leaving 17 bases between them. In germline, CDR1 is SEHNR, CDR2 FQNEAQ (reference sequence). The CDR3 totals 16 residues. This CDR3 is CASSRDLGSENTEAFF. CDR3 nucleotides: TGTGCCAGCAGCCGGGATTTAGGGTCGGAGAACACTGAAGCTTTCTTT.

V is TRBV5-4 and J is TRBJ2-1; the match to TRBD2 covers 10 bases. Looked up from germline, CDR1 is SGHNT and CDR2 is YYREEE (reference sequence). Germline trimming cut 0 bases from V and 3 bases from J; bases unmatched to any gene: 9. CDR3 length equals 18 residues. The CDR3 loop reads CASSLERVLAGVYNEQFF. In nucleotides, the CDR3 is TGTGCCAGCAGCTTGGAGCGCGTCCTAGCGGGAGTCTACAATGAGCAGTTCTTC. Full variable domain (missing parts from reference TRBV5-4 and TRBJ2-1): ETGVTQSPTHLIKTRGQQVTLRCSSQSGHNTVSWYQQALGQGPQFIFQYYREEENGRGNFPPRFSGLQFPNYSSELNVNALELDDSALYLCASSLERVLAGVYNEQFFGPGTRLTVL.

V and J are TRBV9 and TRBJ2-3, with TRBD2 matching 7 bases. The CDR3 extends over 15 amino acids. Per germline, CDR1 SGDLS and CDR2 YYNGEE. After removal of 1 base from V and 6 bases from J, the junction contained 8 bases not matched to a gene. The CDR3 DNA reads TGTGCCAGCAGCGTACTAGCGGCCGCGGGTGATACGCAGTATTTT. Its protein is CASSVLAAAGDTQYF.

This clone appeared once. V and J are TRBV28 and TRBJ2-1; 10 bases align to TRBD1. Germline CDR1 is MDHEN and CDR2 is SYDVKM. This CDR3 comprises 14 residues. V lost 5 bases to trimming and J lost 7 bases; unmatched junction nucleotides: 5. DNA for the CDR3: TGTGCCAGCAGTACCGGGACAGGGGTAAATGAGCAGTTCTTC. Amino acid sequence: CASSTGTGVNEQFF.

This sequence joins TRBV19 and TRBJ2-7; D assignment may be TRBD1 or TRBD2 (5 bases each). The V and J ends lost 0 bases and 5 bases respectively, with 14 bases between them. The V gene's germline CDR1 is LNHDA and CDR2 SQIVND (reference sequence). The CDR3 loop spans 15 amino acids. In nucleotides, the CDR3 is TGTGCCAGTAGTATAGATCGGGGCAGAATGAACGAGCAGTACTTC. Translated: CASSIDRGRMNEQYF.

This chain connects TRBV4-3 to TRBJ2-3, with D uncertain. Germline lookup yields CDR1 LGHNA and CDR2 YSLEER. This CDR3 has 16 amino acids. The V end lost 0 bases, the J end lost 0 bases, and 10 bases lay between the germline ends. DNA for the CDR3: TGCGCCAGCAGCCAAGACGCATACCTAAGCACAGATACGCAGTATTTT. This codes for CASSQDAYLSTDTQYF.